This T cell receptor (beta chain) derives from a study of blood T cell repertoires in COVID-19. Residents of about two dozen US areas, aged roughly 18 to 89 years, made up the participants. Sequencing was performed with immunoSEQ multiplex PCR; in TCRdb, only in-frame clones are kept and a portion is missing. The top ten clones hold around 2.5% of a sample with 300,000 or so clones, roughly nine tenths of them seen once. The CDR3 is 19 residues long. Trimming removed 4 bases at V and 4 bases at J, with 30 bases between. Sequencing was performed on PBMCs or T cells enriched from blood (not recorded which). The rearrangement uses TRBV5-3 and TRBJ2-7; a weak D match, TRBD1 (5 bases). TRBV5-3 is noted as an ORF with a role that remains uncertain. This TCR was recovered from a man in his sixties who had recovered from COVID-19. CDR3 amino acids: CARSPLGVRNLKNIYEQYF. In DNA form, the CDR3 reads TGTGCCAGAAGCCCGTTAGGGGTCAGGAACTTAAAAAACATATACGAGCAGTACTTC.